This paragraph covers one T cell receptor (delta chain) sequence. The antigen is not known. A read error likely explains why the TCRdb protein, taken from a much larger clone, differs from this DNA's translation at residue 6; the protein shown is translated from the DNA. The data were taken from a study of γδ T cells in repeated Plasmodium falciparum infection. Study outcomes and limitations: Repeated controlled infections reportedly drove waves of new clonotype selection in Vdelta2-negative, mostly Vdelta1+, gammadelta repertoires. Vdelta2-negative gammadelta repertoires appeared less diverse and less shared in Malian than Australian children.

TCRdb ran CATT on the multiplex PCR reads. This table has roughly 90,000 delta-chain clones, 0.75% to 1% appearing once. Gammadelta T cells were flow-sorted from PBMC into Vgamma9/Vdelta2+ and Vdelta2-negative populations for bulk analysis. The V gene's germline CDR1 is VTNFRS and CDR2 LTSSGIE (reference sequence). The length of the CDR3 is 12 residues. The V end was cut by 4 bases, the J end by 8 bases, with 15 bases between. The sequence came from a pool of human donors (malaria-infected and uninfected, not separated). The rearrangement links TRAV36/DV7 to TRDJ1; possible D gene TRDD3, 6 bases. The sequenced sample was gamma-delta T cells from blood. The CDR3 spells CAVLYCGIKLIF. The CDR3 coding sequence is TGTGCTGTGCTGTACTGTGGGATAAAACTCATCTTT.